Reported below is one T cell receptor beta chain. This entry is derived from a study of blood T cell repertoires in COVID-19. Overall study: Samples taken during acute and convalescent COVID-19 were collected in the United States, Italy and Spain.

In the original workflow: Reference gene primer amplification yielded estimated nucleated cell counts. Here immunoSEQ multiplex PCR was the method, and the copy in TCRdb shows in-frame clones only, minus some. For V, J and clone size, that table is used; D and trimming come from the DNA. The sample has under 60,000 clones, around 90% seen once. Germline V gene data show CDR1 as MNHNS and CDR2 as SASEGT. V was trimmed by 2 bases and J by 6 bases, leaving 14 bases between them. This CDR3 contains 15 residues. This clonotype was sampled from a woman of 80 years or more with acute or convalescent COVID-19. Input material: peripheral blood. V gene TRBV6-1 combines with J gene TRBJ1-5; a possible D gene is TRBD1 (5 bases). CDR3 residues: CASSEQGSGGQPQHF. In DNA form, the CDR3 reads TGTGCCAGCAGTGAACAGGGTTCCGGGGGTCAGCCCCAGCATTTT.